Listed below are T cell receptor beta chains from one sample, sequenced in a study of blood T cell repertoires in COVID-19. Some clones are missing from TCRdb's copy, which holds only in-frame ones; the method was immunoSEQ multiplex PCR. The top ten hold around 4% of the sample, which has approximately 97,000 clones, 84% seen once. The specimen sequenced was peripheral blood. These receptors were obtained from a human donor in a cohort sampled during active COVID-19. Each CDR3 is given with its conserved first and last residue. The D gene is left open where the match is weak. For some rows the clone size is stated as once, few or many, or as a class when expanded; others skip it.

TRBJ1-4	TRBV28	.	.	TGTGCCAGCAGTTTTATAGAAAATGAAAAACTGTTTTTT	CASSFIENEKLFF
TRBJ2-3	TRBV11-2	.	few	TGTGCCAGCAGCTTAGACGGGGATAGCACAGATACGCAGTATTTT	CASSLDGDSTDTQYF
TRBJ1-1	TRBV19	.	.	TGTGCCAGTAGTCGAGCACGTACCGAAGCTTTCTTT	CASSRARTEAFF
TRBJ1-1	TRBV7-9	TRBD1	.	TGTGCCAGCAGCCCAGCCCAGGGGGCTGGTGAAGCTTTCTTT	CASSPAQGAGEAFF
TRBJ1-1	TRBV28	.	.	TGTGCCAGCAGGTCGGGGGGAGGGGACACTGAAGCTTTCTTT	CASRSGGGDTEAFF
TRBJ2-7	TRBV7-3	.	.	TGTGCCAGCAGCCCACTAGGGGGGGCGAGTTTGCACGAGCAGTACTTC	CASSPLGGASLHEQYF
TRBJ1-6	TRBV9	.	.	TGTGCCAGCAGCGTAGGGGCAGATTCCGTAAATTCACCCCTCCACTTT	CASSVGADSVNSPLHF
TRBJ1-6	TRBV30	TRBD1	.	TGTGCCAGGTCCTGGGGACAGCAAGGTTCACCCCTCCACTTT	CARSWGQQGSPLHF
TRBJ1-3	TRBV18	TRBD1	.	TGTGCCAGCTCACCGAGGACAGGTCCTGCGGACACCATATATTTT	CASSPRTGPADTIYF
TRBJ1-5	TRBV5-1	.	.	TGCGCCAGCAGCGCAACAGGGAATAGCAATCAGCCCCAGCATTTT	CASSATGNSNQPQHF
TRBJ1-1	TRBV7-9	.	.	TGTGCCAGCAGCTTAGCGTGGACATATCAGGGCACTGAAGCTTTCTTT	CASSLAWTYQGTEAFF
TRBJ1-2	TRBV6-5	.	.	TGTGCCAGCAGTTACTTCCAGGGTGATGGCTACACCTTC	CASSYFQGDGYTF
TRBJ1-1	TRBV11-3	TRBD1	.	TGTGCCAGCAGTATAGACAGGGAAACTGAAGCTTTCTTT	CASSIDRETEAFF
TRBJ2-7	TRBV6-2/TRBV6-3	.	.	TGTGCCAGCAGCCCCTGGCAGGCTTCCTCCGAGCAGTACTTC	CASSPWQASSEQYF
TRBJ1-4	TRBV6-6	.	.	TGTGCCAGCAGTTACTCGGGAGGCCCAAATGAAAAACTGTTTTTT	CASSYSGGPNEKLFF
TRBJ2-6	TRBV6-2/TRBV6-3	.	.	TGTGCCAGCAGCACCTTGGGCGGGGCCAACGTCCTGACTTTC	CASSTLGGANVLTF
TRBJ2-1	TRBV10-1	.	.	TGCGCCAGCAGGAGGACAGAAGTCAATGAGCAGTTCTTC	CASRRTEVNEQFF
TRBJ2-4	TRBV7-9	.	once	TGTGCCAGCAGCTCGGGACACTTACTAGCCAAAAACATTCAGTACTTC	CASSSGHLLAKNIQYF
TRBJ2-1	TRBV7-2	TRBD1	.	TGTGCCAGCAGCTTAGCGGGGAGGACAGGGGCCTACAATGAGCAGTTCTTC	CASSLAGRTGAYNEQFF
TRBJ2-2	TRBV5-6	.	once	TGTGCCAGCAGCCAATACAGGCTTGCGAACACCGGGGAGCTGTTTTTT	CASSQYRLANTGELFF
TRBJ1-6	TRBV19	TRBD1	.	TGTGCCAGTAAGGTGGCAGGGGGTAATTCACCCCTCCACTTT	CASKVAGGNSPLHF
TRBJ2-3	TRBV9	.	.	TGTGCCAGCAGCGTAGGAGGCACAGATACGCAGTATTTT	CASSVGGTDTQYF
TRBJ1-4	TRBV4-3	.	.	TGCGCCAGCAGCCCAGCTTGGAGTTCAACTAATGAAAAACTGTTTTTT	CASSPAWSSTNEKLFF
TRBJ2-3	TRBV7-2	.	.	TGTGCCAGCAGCTCTGGGACTGTAGTAGATACGCAGTATTTT	CASSSGTVVDTQYF
TRBJ2-6	TRBV21-1	.	.	TGTGCCAGCAGCCTCCGGGACAGGGGACGGATTTCCTCTGGGGCCAACGTCCTGACTTTC	CASSLRDRGRISSGANVLTF
TRBJ2-2	TRBV5-6	.	.	TGTGCCAGCAGCCCGTCACAGGGAATGAACACCGGGGAGCTGTTTTTT	CASSPSQGMNTGELFF
TRBJ1-2	TRBV9	TRBD1	once	TGTGCCAGCAGCGTAGATGACAGGGACTATGGCTACACCTTC	CASSVDDRDYGYTF
TRBJ2-3	TRBV24-1	.	.	TGTGCCACCAGTGATTCGCTGACTGGTGATCCTAGCACAGATACGCAGTATTTT	CATSDSLTGDPSTDTQYF
TRBJ2-3	TRBV7-2	TRBD2	.	TGTGCCAGCAGCTTACGCGGGGGGGCCAGAGATACGCAGTATTTT	CASSLRGGARDTQYF
TRBJ2-4	TRBV7-2	TRBD2	.	TGTGCCAGCAGCTTAGGGGGACTAGCGGCGGCCAAAAACATTCAGTACTTC	CASSLGGLAAAKNIQYF
TRBJ2-1	TRBV5-1	.	.	TGCGCCAGCAGCACGCAGGCCCAGAACAATGAGCAGTTCTTC	CASSTQAQNNEQFF
TRBJ1-1	TRBV12-3/TRBV12-4	.	.	TGTGCCAGCAGTTCTAGCCCGGGAGCTGAAGCTTTCTTT	CASSSSPGAEAFF
TRBJ2-5	TRBV19	TRBD2	.	TGTGCCAGTAGTACTAGCGGGGGGCAACGCGGGACCCAGTACTTC	CASSTSGGQRGTQYF
TRBJ2-1	TRBV30	.	.	TGTGCCTGGGAGAACAGGGAAAAGGGTGAGCAGTTCTTC	CAWENREKGEQFF
TRBJ2-2	TRBV7-3	TRBD1	.	TGTGCCAGCAGCTTAGGACAGGGACACACCGGGGAGCTGTTTTTT	CASSLGQGHTGELFF
TRBJ1-6	TRBV7-7	TRBD1	.	TGTGCTAGCAGCTTAGGGGGGGACAGTCAATCCTATAATTCACCCCTCCACTTT	CASSLGGDSQSYNSPLHF
TRBJ2-1	TRBV7-9	TRBD1	.	TGTGCCAGCCACTTCACAGGGGCCTCCAATGAGCAGTTCTTC	CASHFTGASNEQFF
TRBJ1-6	TRBV5-4	.	.	TGTGCCAGCAGCGGCCGCAATTCACCCCTCCACTTT	CASSGRNSPLHF
TRBJ2-2	TRBV19	TRBD2	.	TGTGCCAGTAGTCCGGGGGGGTACGATACCGGGGAGCTGTTTTTT	CASSPGGYDTGELFF
TRBJ1-1	TRBV19	.	once	TGTGCCAGTCTCCCCCAGGGTTTGACTGAAGCTTTCTTT	CASLPQGLTEAFF
TRBJ1-4	TRBV5-1	TRBD1	.	TGCGCCAGCAGCTGGGGACAGGGGGCGCGCAATGAAAAACTGTTTTTT	CASSWGQGARNEKLFF
TRBJ2-3	TRBV19	TRBD2	.	TGTGCCAGTAGTATCCGTACTAGCGGGTCAGATACGCAGTATTTT	CASSIRTSGSDTQYF
TRBJ1-2	TRBV6-6	TRBD1	.	TGTGCCAGCAGCCCGGACAGGGGAGACGGCTACACCTTC	CASSPDRGDGYTF
TRBJ2-7	TRBV5-1	TRBD1	.	TGCGCCAGCAGCTGGGGGACAGGGGACTACGAGCAGTACTTC	CASSWGTGDYEQYF
TRBJ2-1	TRBV28	TRBD2	.	TGTGCCAGCAGTCCGCCCGGGGGGTCCTACAATGAGCAGTTCTTC	CASSPPGGSYNEQFF
TRBJ1-2	TRBV21-1	.	.	TGTGCCAGCAGCAAAGGACCGGGACAGGGAGACTATGGCTACACCTTC	CASSKGPGQGDYGYTF
TRBJ2-1	TRBV4-3	TRBD1	.	TGCGCCAGCAGCCAAGGCCGGACAGGTCAGGTTGAGCAGTTCTTC	CASSQGRTGQVEQFF
TRBJ1-5	TRBV12-3/TRBV12-4	.	.	TGTGCCAGCAGTTTAGAAGGGGATCAGCCCCAGCATTTT	CASSLEGDQPQHF
TRBJ1-6	TRBV18	.	.	TGTGCCAGCTCACCACTGGGCAGGGTTGGCTCCTATAATTCACCCCTCCACTTT	CASSPLGRVGSYNSPLHF
TRBJ1-2	TRBV11-2	.	many	TGTGCCAGCAGCTTAGTGCCAGGGTGGGGCTATGGCTACACCTTC	CASSLVPGWGYGYTF
TRBJ1-3	TRBV5-4	TRBD1	.	TGTGCCAGCAGCCCCGGACAGGGGGCCTCCGGAAACACCATATATTTT	CASSPGQGASGNTIYF
TRBJ1-3	TRBV7-2	.	.	TGTGCCAGCAGCTTGGACAGTGGGCGAAGAAACACCATATATTTT	CASSLDSGRRNTIYF
TRBJ1-1	TRBV6-2/TRBV6-3	.	once	TGTGCCAGCAGTTACCCCGGGGGTGAAATACGCACTGAAGCTTTCTTT	CASSYPGGEIRTEAFF
TRBJ1-6	TRBV6-6	TRBD1	.	TGTGCCAGCAGGCCCGGGACAGATAATTCACCCCTCCACTTT	CASRPGTDNSPLHF
TRBJ1-1	TRBV7-8	.	.	TGTGCCAGCAGCAATAGGAGGATCGGGACTGAAGCTTTCTTT	CASSNRRIGTEAFF
TRBJ1-4	TRBV25-1	TRBD1	.	TGTGCCAGCAGTGAAGCCGGACAGGGGATCAGTTATGAAAAACTGTTTTTT	CASSEAGQGISYEKLFF
TRBJ2-7	TRBV7-9	TRBD1	.	TGTGCCAGCAGCGACTCCGGGACAGGAGGGTACGAGCAGTACTTC	CASSDSGTGGYEQYF
TRBJ2-1	TRBV24-1	TRBD2	.	TGTGCCACCAGTGATTCGGTAGCGGGGGGAGGTGAGCAGTTCTTC	CATSDSVAGGGEQFF
TRBJ2-5	TRBV5-1	.	.	TGCGCCAGCAGTTCAGGGATTCAAGAGACCCAGTACTTC	CASSSGIQETQYF